Presented here are 30 T cell receptor beta chains from one specimen sequenced in a study of post-analysis software for immune sequencing data. Study-level results: In patients, TRBV5-6, TRBV5-1 and TRBV20-1 belonged to 4 or 5 TRBV segments found more frequently than in controls.

Built from TCR beta cDNA, the libraries had unique molecular identifiers in them. TCRdb re-derived calls from the PCR reads in MiXCR, one entry per CDR3 protein. The sample records some 690,000 distinct CDR3 sequences, approximately 59% being singletons. These receptors have no identified antigens. Sequences were obtained from blood. The receptors were sampled from a girl aged 2 to 10 with multiple sclerosis.

The V call is TRBV12-3 or TRBV12-4, the J call TRBJ2-1, with D perhaps matching TRBD2 (6 bases). The CDR3 sequence is 13 residues long. Between the trimmed V and J ends, which lost 6 bases and 6 bases, there was a span of 12 bases. CDR3 DNA sequence: TGTGCCAGCAGCCTCACGACTAGCAATGAGCAGTTCTTC. Its protein product is CASSLTTSNEQFF.

The chain has TRBV4-3 and TRBJ2-3, with TRBD2 matching 7 bases. The V gene end was trimmed by 0 bases and the J gene end by 2 bases; junction bases not matched to a gene: 8. The CDR3 runs 17 residues. The germline gives CDR1 LGHNA, CDR2 YSLEER. The CDR3 is CASSQDTSGVVTDTQYF. CDR3 in DNA: TGCGCCAGCAGCCAAGATACCAGCGGGGTCGTCACAGATACGCAGTATTTT.

The chain is built from TRBV6-5 and TRBJ2-1; 8 bases line up with TRBD1. V lost 0 bases and J lost 2; bases outside the gene matches: 0. From germline, CDR1 is MNHEY and CDR2 SVGAGI. The CDR3 totals 15 residues. CDR3 DNA sequence: TGTGCCAGCAGTTACTCGGGACAGGCCTACAATGAGCAGTTCTTC. Translation gives CASSYSGQAYNEQFF.

The genes are TRBV29-1 and TRBJ2-7, with D possibly matching TRBD1 (6 bases). CDR3 size: 11 residues. Germline CDR1 reads SQVTM; CDR2 reads ANQGSEA. Trimming took off 6 bases at V and 4 bases at J, with 10 bases between the two ends. The CDR3 protein is CSVQQGYEQYF. CDR3 coding DNA: TGCAGCGTCCAACAGGGTTACGAGCAGTACTTC.

The V gene is TRBV7-9, the J gene TRBJ2-5, with TRBD1 as a possible D gene (7 bases). Trimming shortened V by 4 bases and J by 2 bases, and 20 bases separated the two germline ends. CDR3 size: 17 residues. Germline V lookup: CDR1 SEHNR, CDR2 FQNEAQ (reference sequence). The CDR3 region is CASSSGGTASLQETQYF. CDR3 coding DNA: TGTGCCAGCAGCTCAGGAGGGACAGCGAGCTTGCAAGAGACCCAGTACTTC.

The rearrangement uses TRBV12-3 or TRBV12-4 and TRBJ2-3, with 10 bases fitting TRBD1. The V and J ends lost 10 bases and 1 base, in that order; junction bases with no gene match: 5. The CDR3 spans 14 residues. CDR3 DNA sequence: TGTGCCACGCGTGGGACAGGGGGCACAGATACGCAGTATTTT. Its protein product is CATRGTGGTDTQYF.

The rearrangement joins TRBV7-2 to TRBJ2-7, with TRBD2 matching 10 bases. Germline V gene data show CDR1 as SGHTA and CDR2 as FQGNSA. The CDR3 is 14 residues long. Losses at the gene ends were 2 bases for V and 6 bases for J; bases not matched to a gene: 4. The CDR3 protein is CASSLTSGMPEQYF. In DNA form, the CDR3 reads TGTGCCAGCAGCTTAACTAGCGGGATGCCCGAGCAGTACTTC.

J is TRBJ1-5 and V is TRBV7-2; 7 bases agree with TRBD1. From germline, CDR1 is SGHTA and CDR2 FQGNSA. V shed 5 bases, J shed 9 bases, and the junction held 10 bases outside the gene matches. The CDR3 has 14 amino acids. CDR3 nucleotides: TGTGCCAGCAGCGTCTCCCCAGGGGGTCCGCCCCAGCATTTT. Protein product: CASSVSPGGPPQHF.

This clonotype was counted a few times. CDR3 in DNA: TGTGCCAGCAAAGGAGCGGGCGGGATGTACAATGAGCAGTTCTTC. Its translation is CASKGAGGMYNEQFF. V gene TRBV6-5 combines with J gene TRBJ2-1, with D possibly being TRBD2 (6 bases). V dropped 7 bases and J dropped 4 bases, with 17 bases sitting between them. Looked up from germline, CDR1 is MNHEY and CDR2 is SVGAGI. The CDR3 has 15 residues.

The gene calls are TRBV6-1 and TRBJ2-1; weak D call: TRBD2 (6 bases). V shed 3 bases and J shed 4 bases, with 13 bases lying between them. The CDR3 consists of 15 residues. Looked up from germline, CDR1 is MNHNS and CDR2 is SASEGT. The CDR3 nucleotides read TGTGCCAGCAGTGATATGAGACTAGGGTACAATGAGCAGTTCTTC. Protein: CASSDMRLGYNEQFF.

This clonotype was counted many times. The chain has TRBV29-1 and TRBJ2-5; 11 nucleotides align to TRBD1. Germline lookup yields CDR1 SQVTM and CDR2 ANQGSEA. There are 13 residues in the CDR3. Trimming cost V 8 bases and J 5 bases; bases outside gene matches: 7. The CDR3: CSLWTGGRETQYF. The CDR3 region has the DNA TGCAGCCTGTGGACAGGGGGCAGGGAGACCCAGTACTTC.

CDR3 coding DNA: TGCAGCGCTTCGACAGGGGTTGACACTGAAGCTTTCTTT. Encoded protein: CSASTGVDTEAFF. The genes are TRBV29-1 and TRBJ1-1; 8 nucleotides match TRBD1. Germline values: CDR1 SQVTM, CDR2 ANQGSEA. The trim removed 7 bases at V and 3 bases at J, leaving 7 bases unmatched. CDR3 length: 13 residues.

The CDR3 sequence: CSAARPTSGSASTDTQYF. DNA for the CDR3: TGCAGTGCTGCCCGGCCTACTAGCGGGAGCGCTAGCACAGATACGCAGTATTTT. This chain joins TRBV20-1 and TRBJ2-3; TRBD2 matches at 11 bases. With 5 bases clipped from V and 0 bases from J, the junction kept 13 bases outside the gene matches. Germline V gene data show CDR1 as DFQATT and CDR2 as SNEGSKA (reference sequence). The CDR3 covers 18 residues.

The rearrangement joins TRBV5-1 to TRBJ2-5, with D perhaps being TRBD1 or TRBD2 (5 bases each). Trimming pared 0 bases from V and 3 bases from J, leaving 12 bases between. The CDR3 spans 15 residues. Looked up from germline, CDR1 is SGHRS and CDR2 is YFSETQ. In DNA form, the CDR3 reads TGCGCCAGCAGCTTGGCGGGGACGGATGAAGAGACCCAGTACTTC. Translated: CASSLAGTDEETQYF.

This chain links TRBV4-1 with TRBJ2-1, with D hard to call. CDR1 MGHRA and CDR2 YSYEKL come from the germline V gene. Trimming pared 1 base from V and 9 bases from J, leaving 7 bases between. This CDR3 spans 12 amino acids. Written as DNA, the CDR3 is TGCGCCAGCAGCCAAGTTCTGGGTGAGCAGTTCTTC. As protein: CASSQVLGEQFF.

The V and J genes are TRBV7-2 and TRBJ2-7; the D gene is possibly TRBD2 (6 bases). V shed 2 bases and J shed 10 bases, with 18 bases lying between them. CDR3 length: 14 amino acids. Germline V gives CDR1 SGHTA, CDR2 FQGNSA. In DNA, the CDR3 is TGTGCCAGCAGCTTATTGGGGACTGCCGACACCCAGTACTTC. Translating it yields CASSLLGTADTQYF.

This sequence joins TRBV29-1 and TRBJ2-5; no clear D gene. The CDR3 is made up of 13 amino acids. The germline V gene has CDR1 SQVTM and CDR2 ANQGSEA. Trimming shortened V by 4 bases and J by 5 bases, and 14 bases separated the two germline ends. CDR3 DNA sequence: TGCAGCGTTGTGTGGGCAGTCCAGGAGACCCAGTACTTC. Protein: CSVVWAVQETQYF.

The chain combines TRBV5-1 with TRBJ1-4; D might be TRBD1 (5 bases). The CDR3 is 14 amino acids. The germline CDR1 and CDR2 sequences are SGHRS and YFSETQ. V lost 5 bases and J 5 bases, leaving 13 bases between the germline ends. The CDR3 sequence is CASREGRRNEKLFF. CDR3 sequence (DNA): TGCGCCAGCAGAGAGGGACGGAGGAATGAAAAACTGTTTTTT. The whole variable domain, filled in from reference TRBV5-1 and TRBJ1-4, reads KAGVTQTPRYLIKTRGQQVTLSCSPISGHRSVSWYQQTPGQGLQFLFEYFSETQRNKGNFPGRFSGRQFSNSRSEMNVSTLELGDSALYLCASREGRRNEKLFFGSGTQLSVL.

The chain employs TRBV7-9 and TRBJ1-1, with 7 bases that match TRBD1. V gave up 5 bases and J gave up 6 bases; unmatched junction bases: 12. There are 15 residues in the CDR3. Germline values: CDR1 SEHNR, CDR2 FQNEAQ (reference sequence). CDR3 region: CASSPLEGARPEAFF. The CDR3 DNA follows: TGTGCCAGCAGCCCCCTCGAGGGGGCGCGTCCTGAAGCTTTCTTT. Based on the CDR3 plus reference TRBV7-9 and TRBJ1-1, the full variable domain is DTGVSQNPRHKITKRGQNVTFRCDPISEHNRLYWYRQTLGQGPEFLTYFQNEAQLEKSRLLSDRFSAERPKGSFSTLEIQRTEQGDSAMYLCASSPLEGARPEAFFGQGTRLTVV.

The chain joins TRBV7-8 to TRBJ2-7; TRBD2 is a possible D gene (5 bases). Trimming pared 3 bases from V and 3 bases from J, leaving 18 bases between. Germline loops: CDR1 SGHVS, CDR2 FQNEAQ. The CDR3 is made up of 16 amino acids. The CDR3: CASSFFNIPGIYEQYF. CDR3 bases: TGTGCCAGCAGCTTCTTTAATATTCCGGGGATCTACGAGCAGTACTTC.

The chain links TRBV4-1 to TRBJ2-3; D gene ambiguous. Germline V gene data show CDR1 as MGHRA and CDR2 as YSYEKL. V gave up 0 bases and J gave up 4 bases, with 8 bases separating them. The CDR3 consists of 14 residues. The CDR3 region has the DNA TGCGCCAGCAGCCAAGAAACGAATGCAGATACGCAGTATTTT. Protein: CASSQETNADTQYF.

For the CDR3, the DNA is TGTGCCATCAGGAAAGCTCCGGGACAGGCAACCCCCCCCTATGGCTACACCTTC. It translates to CAIRKAPGQATPPYGYTF. V usage is TRBV10-3 and J usage is TRBJ1-2; 8 bases agree with TRBD1. This CDR3 contains 18 residues. Per the germline V gene, CDR1 is ENHRY and CDR2 is SYGVKD. V gave up 6 bases and J gave up 4 bases; unmatched junction bases: 19.

This chain links TRBV5-1 with TRBJ2-3; tentatively, D is TRBD1 or TRBD2 (6 bases each). Germline CDR1 is SGHRS and CDR2 is YFSETQ. The ends were cut back, 3 bases at V and 6 bases at J, with 14 bases in the middle. The CDR3 loop spans 14 amino acids. The CDR3 DNA is TGCGCCAGCAGCTGGGGGGCTAGCGAGGATACGCAGTATTTT. It yields the protein CASSWGASEDTQYF.

This sequence joins TRBV6-6 and TRBJ1-6, with D possibly matching TRBD1 (6 bases). Germline V gene sequence: CDR1 MNHNY, CDR2 SVGAGI (reference sequence). Trimming pared 2 bases from V and 7 bases from J, leaving 15 bases between. CDR3 length equals 16 residues. The DNA for the CDR3 is TGTGCCAGCAGTTACGATTCCGGACAGCGAAATTCACCCCTCCACTTT. Its translation is CASSYDSGQRNSPLHF.

This sequence joins TRBV6-1 and TRBJ1-1; no clear D gene. Germline loops: CDR1 MNHNS, CDR2 SASEGT. The ends were cut back, 3 bases at V and 5 bases at J, with 13 bases in the middle. This CDR3 spans 14 amino acids. CDR3 protein: CASSEQEEVTEAFF. The DNA of the CDR3 is TGTGCCAGCAGTGAGCAGGAGGAGGTGACTGAAGCTTTCTTT.

V gene TRBV28 combines with J gene TRBJ2-1; 7 bases are a match to TRBD2. The germline V gene has CDR1 MDHEN and CDR2 SYDVKM. The CDR3 length is 18 residues. Trimming removed 2 bases from V and 5 bases from J; junction bases left unmatched: 15. CDR3 sequence (DNA): TGTGCCAGCAGTTTAGCGGGAGTGCCTCCCCATTTCAACAATGAGCAGTTCTTC. It translates to CASSLAGVPPHFNNEQFF.

The gene calls are TRBV10-3 and TRBJ2-1; D remains unclear. There are 14 residues in the CDR3. Per germline, CDR1 ENHRY and CDR2 SYGVKD. The V end was cut by 4 bases, the J end by 1 base, with 8 bases between. In DNA, the CDR3 is TGTGCCATCAGTGGAGAAGTTTCCTACAATGAGCAGTTCTTC. Translation: CAISGEVSYNEQFF.

This clonotype is a singleton in its sample. The chain uses TRBV28 and TRBJ2-7; TRBD1 matches at 7 bases. This CDR3 region has 14 residues. The trim removed 5 bases at V and 3 bases at J, leaving 7 bases unmatched. Germline loops: CDR1 MDHEN, CDR2 SYDVKM. DNA for the CDR3: TGTGCCAGCAGTAGACAGGACAGGCTCTACGAGCAGTACTTC. Translation: CASSRQDRLYEQYF.

This chain links TRBV5-1 with TRBJ1-5, with a possible D match to TRBD1 (5 bases). Germline V lookup: CDR1 SGHRS, CDR2 YFSETQ. This CDR3 is 13 amino acids long. V lost 2 bases and J lost 7, with 10 bases in between. The DNA of the CDR3 is TGCGCCAGCAGCTTAAGGGGAGAACAGCCCCAGCATTTT. Residues: CASSLRGEQPQHF.

The chain couples TRBV3-1 to TRBJ2-1; D possibly corresponds to TRBD2 (6 bases). Trimming shortened V by 5 bases and J by 8 bases, and 10 bases separated the two germline ends. This CDR3 spans 12 amino acids. Germline CDR1 LGHDT, CDR2 YNNKEL (reference sequence). The CDR3 sequence: CASSTGLYEQFF. CDR3 in DNA: TGTGCCAGCAGCACGGGACTGTATGAGCAGTTCTTC.